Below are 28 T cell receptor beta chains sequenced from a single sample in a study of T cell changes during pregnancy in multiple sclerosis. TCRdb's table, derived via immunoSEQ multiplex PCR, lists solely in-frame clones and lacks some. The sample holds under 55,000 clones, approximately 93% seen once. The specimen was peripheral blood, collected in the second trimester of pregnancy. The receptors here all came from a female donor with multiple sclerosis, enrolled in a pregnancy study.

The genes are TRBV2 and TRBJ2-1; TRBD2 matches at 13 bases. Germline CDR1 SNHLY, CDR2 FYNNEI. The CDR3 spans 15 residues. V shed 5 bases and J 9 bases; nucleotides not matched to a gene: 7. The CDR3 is CASSLLAGGPGEQFF. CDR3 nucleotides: TGTGCCAGCAGTTTACTAGCGGGAGGGCCAGGTGAGCAGTTCTTC.

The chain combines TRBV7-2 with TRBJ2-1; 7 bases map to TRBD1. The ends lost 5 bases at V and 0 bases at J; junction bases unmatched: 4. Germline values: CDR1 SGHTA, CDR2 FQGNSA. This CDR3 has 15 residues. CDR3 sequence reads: CASSPDRASYNEQFF. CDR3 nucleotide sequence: TGTGCCAGCAGCCCCGACAGGGCCTCCTACAATGAGCAGTTCTTC.

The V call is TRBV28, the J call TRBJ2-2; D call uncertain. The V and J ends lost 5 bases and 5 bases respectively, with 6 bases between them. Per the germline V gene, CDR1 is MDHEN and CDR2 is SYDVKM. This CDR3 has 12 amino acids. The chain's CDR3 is CASSLLTGELFF. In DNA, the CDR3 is TGTGCCAGCAGTCTCCTGACCGGGGAGCTGTTTTTT.

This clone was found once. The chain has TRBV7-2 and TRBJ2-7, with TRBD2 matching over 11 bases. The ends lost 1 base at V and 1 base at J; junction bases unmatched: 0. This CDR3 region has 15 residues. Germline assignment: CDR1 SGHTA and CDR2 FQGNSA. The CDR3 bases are TGTGCCAGCAGCTTAGGACTAGCGGGGTCCTACGAGCAGTACTTC. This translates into CASSLGLAGSYEQYF. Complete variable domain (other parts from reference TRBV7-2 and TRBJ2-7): GAGVSQSPSNKVTEKGKDVELRCDPISGHTALYWYRQSLGQGLEFLIYFQGNSAPDKSGLPSDRFSAERTGGSVSTLTIQRTQQEDSAVYLCASSLGLAGSYEQYFGPGTRLTVT.

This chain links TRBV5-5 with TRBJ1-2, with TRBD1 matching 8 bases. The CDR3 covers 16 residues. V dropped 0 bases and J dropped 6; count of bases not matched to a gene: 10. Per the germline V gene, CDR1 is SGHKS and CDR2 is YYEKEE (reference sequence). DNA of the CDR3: TGTGCCAGCAGCTTGGTTGTCGGCAGGGGGCGAAATGGCTACACCTTC. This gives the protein CASSLVVGRGRNGYTF.

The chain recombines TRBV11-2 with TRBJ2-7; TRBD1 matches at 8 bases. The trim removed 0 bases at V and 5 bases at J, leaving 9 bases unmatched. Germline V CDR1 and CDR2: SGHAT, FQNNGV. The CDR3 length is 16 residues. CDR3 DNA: TGTGCCAGCAGCTTAGATGGCGGACAGGGAAGTCACGAGCAGTACTTC. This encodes CASSLDGGQGSHEQYF.

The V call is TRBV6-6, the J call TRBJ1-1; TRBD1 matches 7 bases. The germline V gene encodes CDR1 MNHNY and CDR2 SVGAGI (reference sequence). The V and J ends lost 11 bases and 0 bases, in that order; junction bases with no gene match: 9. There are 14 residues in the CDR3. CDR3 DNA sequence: TGTGCCCATAAGGCGGGACAGATGAACACTGAAGCTTTCTTT. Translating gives CAHKAGQMNTEAFF.

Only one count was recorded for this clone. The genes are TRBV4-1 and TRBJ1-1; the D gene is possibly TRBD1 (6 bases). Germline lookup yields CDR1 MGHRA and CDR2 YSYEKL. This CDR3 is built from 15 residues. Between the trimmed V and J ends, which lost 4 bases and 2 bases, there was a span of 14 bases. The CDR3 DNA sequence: TGCGCCAGCAGCCGAGAGACAGGTATTAACACTGAAGCTTTCTTT. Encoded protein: CASSRETGINTEAFF.

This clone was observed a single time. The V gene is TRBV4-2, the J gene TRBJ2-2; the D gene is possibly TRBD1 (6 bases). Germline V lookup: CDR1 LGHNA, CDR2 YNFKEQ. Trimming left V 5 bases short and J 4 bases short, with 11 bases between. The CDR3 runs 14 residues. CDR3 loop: CASSVRGGTGELFF. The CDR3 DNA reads TGTGCCAGCAGCGTAAGAGGGGGCACCGGGGAGCTGTTTTTT.

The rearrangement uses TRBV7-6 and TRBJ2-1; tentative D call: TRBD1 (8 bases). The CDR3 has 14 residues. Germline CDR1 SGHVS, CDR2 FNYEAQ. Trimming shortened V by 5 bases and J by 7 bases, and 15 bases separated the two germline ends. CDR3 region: CASSVTGGGNEQFF. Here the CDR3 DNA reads TGTGCCAGCAGCGTAACAGGGGGGGGAAATGAGCAGTTCTTC.

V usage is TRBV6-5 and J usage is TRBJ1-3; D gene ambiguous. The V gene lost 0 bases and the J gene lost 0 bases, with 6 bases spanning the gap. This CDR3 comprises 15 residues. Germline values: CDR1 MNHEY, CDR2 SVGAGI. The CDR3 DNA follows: TGTGCCAGCAGTTACTCGCGAAGCTCTGGAAACACCATATATTTT. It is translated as CASSYSRSSGNTIYF.

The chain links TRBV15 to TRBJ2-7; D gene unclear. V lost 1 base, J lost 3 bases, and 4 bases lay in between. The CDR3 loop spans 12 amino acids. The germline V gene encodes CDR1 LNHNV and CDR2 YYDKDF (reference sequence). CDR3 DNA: TGTGCCACCAGCAGAGCCTACTACGAGCAGTACTTC. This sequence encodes CATSRAYYEQYF.

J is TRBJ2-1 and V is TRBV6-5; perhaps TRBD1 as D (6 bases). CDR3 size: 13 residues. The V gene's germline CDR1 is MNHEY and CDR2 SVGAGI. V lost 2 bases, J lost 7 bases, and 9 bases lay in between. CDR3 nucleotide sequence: TGTGCCAGCAGTTACGGACAGTCTAATGAGCAGTTCTTC. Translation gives CASSYGQSNEQFF.

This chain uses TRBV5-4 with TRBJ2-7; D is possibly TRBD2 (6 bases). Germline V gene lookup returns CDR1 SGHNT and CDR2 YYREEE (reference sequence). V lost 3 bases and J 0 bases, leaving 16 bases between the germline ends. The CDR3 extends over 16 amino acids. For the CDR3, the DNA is TGTGCCAGCAGCTCTTGGGCGGCGGGGAGCTCCTACGAGCAGTACTTC. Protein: CASSSWAAGSSYEQYF.

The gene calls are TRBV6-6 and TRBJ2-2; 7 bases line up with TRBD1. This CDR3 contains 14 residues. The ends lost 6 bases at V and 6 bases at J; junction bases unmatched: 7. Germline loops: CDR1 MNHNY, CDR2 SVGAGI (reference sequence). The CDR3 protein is CASRPTGAAGELFF. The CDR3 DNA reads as TGTGCCAGCAGACCAACAGGGGCGGCCGGGGAGCTGTTTTTT.

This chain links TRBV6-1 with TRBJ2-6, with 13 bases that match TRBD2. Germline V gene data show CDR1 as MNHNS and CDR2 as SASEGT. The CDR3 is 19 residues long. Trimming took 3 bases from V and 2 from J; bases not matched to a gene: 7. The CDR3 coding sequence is TGTGCCAGCAGTGAGTACGGACTAGCGGGAGCTACTGGGGCCAACGTCCTGACTTTC. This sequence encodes CASSEYGLAGATGANVLTF.

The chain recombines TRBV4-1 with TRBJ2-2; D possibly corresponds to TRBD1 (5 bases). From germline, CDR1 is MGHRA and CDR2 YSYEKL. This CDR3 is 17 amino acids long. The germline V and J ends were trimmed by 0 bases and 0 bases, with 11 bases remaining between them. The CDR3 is CASSQDHDSSNTGELFF. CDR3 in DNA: TGCGCCAGCAGCCAAGATCACGACAGTTCGAACACCGGGGAGCTGTTTTTT.

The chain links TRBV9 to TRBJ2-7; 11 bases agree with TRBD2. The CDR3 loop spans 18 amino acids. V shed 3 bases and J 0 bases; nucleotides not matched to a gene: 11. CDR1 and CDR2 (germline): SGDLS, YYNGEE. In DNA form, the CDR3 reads TGTGCCAGCAGCGCGGGGACTAGCGGACCTAAAATCTCCTACGAGCAGTACTTC. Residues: CASSAGTSGPKISYEQYF.

In nucleotides, the CDR3 is TGTGCCAGCAGCTTCGGACTCCTGAATGCAGATACGCAGTATTTT. Protein sequence: CASSFGLLNADTQYF. The rearrangement uses TRBV7-9 and TRBJ2-3; D is perhaps TRBD2 (5 bases). Germline-derived CDR1 and CDR2 are SEHNR and FQNEAQ (reference sequence). V lost 3 bases to trimming and J lost 4 bases, with 14 bases between them. The CDR3 has 15 residues.

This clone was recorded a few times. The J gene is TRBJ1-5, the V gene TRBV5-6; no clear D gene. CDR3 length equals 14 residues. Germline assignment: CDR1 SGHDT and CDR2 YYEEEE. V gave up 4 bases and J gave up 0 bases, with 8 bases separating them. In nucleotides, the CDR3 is TGTGCCAGCAGCCCTAAGAGTAGCAATCAGCCCCAGCATTTT. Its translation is CASSPKSSNQPQHF.

DNA for the CDR3: TGTGCCAGCTCACCGGGAGGGGACCAAGAGACCCAGTACTTC. The encoded protein is CASSPGGDQETQYF. V gene TRBV18 combines with J gene TRBJ2-5; 7 nucleotides agree with TRBD2. J lost 0 bases, V lost 3 bases, and 1 base had no gene match. The CDR3 is 14 amino acids. Germline V gene lookup returns CDR1 KGHSH and CDR2 LQKENI.

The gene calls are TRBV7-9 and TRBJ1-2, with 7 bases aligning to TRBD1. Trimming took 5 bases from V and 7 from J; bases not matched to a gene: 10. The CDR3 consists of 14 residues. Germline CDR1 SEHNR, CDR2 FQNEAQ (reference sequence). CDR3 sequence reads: CASSLKGQFSGYTF. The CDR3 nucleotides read TGTGCCAGCAGCCTAAAGGGACAGTTCTCTGGCTACACCTTC. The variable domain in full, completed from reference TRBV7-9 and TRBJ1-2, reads DTGVSQNPRHKITKRGQNVTFRCDPISEHNRLYWYRQTLGQGPEFLTYFQNEAQLEKSRLLSDRFSAERPKGSFSTLEIQRTEQGDSAMYLCASSLKGQFSGYTFGSGTRLTVV.

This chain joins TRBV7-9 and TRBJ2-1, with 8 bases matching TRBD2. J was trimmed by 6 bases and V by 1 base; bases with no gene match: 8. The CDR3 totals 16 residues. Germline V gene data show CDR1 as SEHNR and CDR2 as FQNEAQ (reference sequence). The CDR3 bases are TGTGCCAGCAGCTTAGGCGGTAGCGGGACCGGCAATGAGCAGTTCTTC. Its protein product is CASSLGGSGTGNEQFF.

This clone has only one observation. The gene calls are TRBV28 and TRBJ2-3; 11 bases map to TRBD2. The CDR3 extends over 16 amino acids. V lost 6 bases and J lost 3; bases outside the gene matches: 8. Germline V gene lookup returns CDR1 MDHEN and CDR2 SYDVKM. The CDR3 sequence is CASSPQTSGTTDTQYF. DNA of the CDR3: TGTGCCAGCAGCCCCCAGACTAGCGGGACTACAGATACGCAGTATTTT.

CDR3 sequence: CASSMGPGRGYTF. In DNA, the CDR3 is TGTGCCAGTAGTATGGGCCCCGGCAGAGGCTACACCTTC. This rearrangement joins TRBV19 to TRBJ1-2; D gene unclear. The germline CDR1 and CDR2 sequences are LNHDA and SQIVND (reference sequence). The CDR3 is made up of 13 amino acids. Trimming shortened V by 3 bases and J by 8 bases, and 13 bases separated the two germline ends.

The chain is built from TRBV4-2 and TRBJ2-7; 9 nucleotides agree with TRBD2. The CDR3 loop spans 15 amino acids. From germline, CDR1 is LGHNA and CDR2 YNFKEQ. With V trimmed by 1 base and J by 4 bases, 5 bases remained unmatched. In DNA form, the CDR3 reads TGTGCCAGCAGCCAAGCATTAGCGGGAGAGTACGAGCAGTACTTC. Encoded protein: CASSQALAGEYEQYF.

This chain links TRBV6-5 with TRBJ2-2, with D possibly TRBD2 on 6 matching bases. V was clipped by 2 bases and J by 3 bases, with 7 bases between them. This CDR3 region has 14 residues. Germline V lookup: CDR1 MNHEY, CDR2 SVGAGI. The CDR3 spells CASSYGGDTGELFF. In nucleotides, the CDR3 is TGTGCCAGCAGTTACGGCGGGGACACCGGGGAGCTGTTTTTT.

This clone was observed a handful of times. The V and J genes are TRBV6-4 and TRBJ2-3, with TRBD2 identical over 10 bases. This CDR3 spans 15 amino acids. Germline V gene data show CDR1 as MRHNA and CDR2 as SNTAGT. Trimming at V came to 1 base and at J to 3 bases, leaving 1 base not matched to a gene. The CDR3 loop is CASSDLGLATDTQYF. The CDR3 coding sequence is TGTGCCAGCAGTGACTTGGGACTAGCGACAGATACGCAGTATTTT.